The sample holds a few counts of the clone carrying this TCR beta chain. Its antigen is still unknown. The record originates from a study of T cells in Graves' hyperthyroidism and ophthalmopathy. Notes on the study in general: In the blood, most expanded thyroid clonotypes above 0.001 appeared as well.

TCR beta CDR3 region amplification was performed from RNA transcripts. TCR CDR3 underwent first-round RT-PCR with the HTBI primer set. Via MiXCR, TCRdb re-called the multiplex PCR reads, giving one row per CDR3 protein. Of about 290,000 distinct CDR3 sequences in the sample, about an eighth were seen once. What was sequenced was blood. This clonotype was obtained from a woman aged 25 to 39 with Graves' hyperthyroidism that later progressed to Graves' ophthalmopathy.

The CDR3 nucleotides are TGTGCCAGCAGAGAGGGCCCGGGGTCTACGAACACTGAAGCTTTCTTT. This translates into CASREGPGSTNTEAFF. This chain uses TRBV9 with TRBJ1-1; no firm D call. The CDR3 runs to 16 residues. Trimming shortened V by 5 bases and J by 1 base, and 18 bases separated the two germline ends. Germline loops: CDR1 SGDLS, CDR2 YYNGEE.